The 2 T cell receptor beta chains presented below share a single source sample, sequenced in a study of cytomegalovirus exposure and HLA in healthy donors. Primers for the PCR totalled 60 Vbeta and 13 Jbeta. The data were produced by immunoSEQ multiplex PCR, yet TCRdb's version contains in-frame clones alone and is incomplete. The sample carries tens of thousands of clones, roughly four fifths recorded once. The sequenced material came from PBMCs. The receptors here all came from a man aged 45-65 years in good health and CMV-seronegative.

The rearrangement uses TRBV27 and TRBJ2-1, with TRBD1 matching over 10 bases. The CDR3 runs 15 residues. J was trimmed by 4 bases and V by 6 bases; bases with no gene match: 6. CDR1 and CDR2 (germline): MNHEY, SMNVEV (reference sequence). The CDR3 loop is CASRAGTGEYNEQFF. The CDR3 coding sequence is TGTGCCAGCAGGGCTGGGACAGGGGAATACAATGAGCAGTTCTTC.

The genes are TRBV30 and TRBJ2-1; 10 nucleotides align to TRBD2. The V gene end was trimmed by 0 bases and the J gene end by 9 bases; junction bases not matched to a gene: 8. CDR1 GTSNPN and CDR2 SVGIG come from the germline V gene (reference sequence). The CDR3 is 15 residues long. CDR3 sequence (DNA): TGTGCCTGGAGTGTAACCAGCGGGAGGGCCACTGAGCAGTTCTTC. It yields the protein CAWSVTSGRATEQFF.